Presented here are 14 T cell receptor beta chains from one specimen sequenced in a study of CD8 T cells in Susac syndrome. Reverse transcription used about 0.45 to 1 ug RNA and random hexamers. Using its own MiXCR run on the immunoSEQ multiplex PCR reads, TCRdb lists one record per CDR3 protein. The table records more than 75,000 distinct CDR3 sequences, over 85% of them present only once. The sample was CD8+ T cells from PBMCs. Receptors were obtained from a human donor in good health.

The chain recombines TRBV12-3 or TRBV12-4 with TRBJ2-3; TRBD1 aligns across 7 bases. This CDR3 is built from 15 residues. V gave up 5 bases and J gave up 2 bases; unmatched junction bases: 7. Written as DNA, the CDR3 is TGTGCCAGCAGTGGGGGACAGAGTAACACAGATACGCAGTATTTT. Its protein product is CASSGGQSNTDTQYF.

The chain recombines TRBV15 with TRBJ1-1; D unresolved. The germline V gene has CDR1 LNHNV and CDR2 YYDKDF (reference sequence). The V and J ends lost 1 base and 4 bases respectively, with 10 bases between them. The CDR3 has 14 amino acids. CDR3 bases: TGTGCCACCAGCAGAGGGGCAGTCGGCACTGAAGCTTTCTTT. Translating it yields CATSRGAVGTEAFF.

The rearrangement joins TRBV19 to TRBJ1-2, with TRBD1 as a possible D gene (6 bases). This CDR3 has 14 residues. The germline V and J ends were trimmed by 5 bases and 3 bases, with 13 bases remaining between them. Germline V gene lookup returns CDR1 LNHDA and CDR2 SQIVND (reference sequence). CDR3 loop: CASSLAGAYYGYTF. The CDR3 bases are TGTGCCAGTAGTTTGGCAGGGGCCTACTATGGCTACACCTTC.

J is TRBJ2-2 and V is TRBV19; D perhaps matches TRBD2 (5 bases). Trimming removed 6 bases at V and 1 base at J, with 9 bases between. Germline V gene lookup returns CDR1 LNHDA and CDR2 SQIVND (reference sequence). The CDR3 covers 14 residues. CDR3 DNA sequence: TGTGCCAGTAGCCTAGCTGAGAACACCGGGGAGCTGTTTTTT. This encodes CASSLAENTGELFF.

The V call is TRBV7-9, the J call TRBJ2-7; D is undetermined. Germline lookup yields CDR1 SEHNR and CDR2 FQNEAQ (reference sequence). Deletions cut 2 bases from V and 2 bases from J, with 10 bases between. This CDR3 spans 14 amino acids. CDR3 DNA: TGTGCCAGCAGCTTATCTGGCGGTACCTACGAGCAGTACTTC. Encoded protein: CASSLSGGTYEQYF.

V is TRBV2 and J is TRBJ2-1; 8 bases fit TRBD1. Trimming removed 6 bases from V and 5 bases from J; junction bases left unmatched: 12. Germline V CDR1 and CDR2: SNHLY, FYNNEI. The CDR3 spans 16 residues. The CDR3 bases are TGTGCCAGCAGCGGGGACAGGCAGGGGGCCGACAATGAGCAGTTCTTC. Its translation is CASSGDRQGADNEQFF. The full variable domain, in which reference TRBV2 and TRBJ2-1 provide the parts outside the CDR3, is EPEVTQTPSHQVTQMGQEVILRCVPISNHLYFYWYRQILGQKVEFLVSFYNNEISEKSEIFDDQFSVERPDGSNFTLKIRSTKLEDSAMYFCASSGDRQGADNEQFFGPGTRLTVL.

The chain joins TRBV13 to TRBJ2-2; D call uncertain. The CDR3 is 13 amino acids. V lost 5 bases and J 1 base, leaving 5 bases between the germline ends. Germline values: CDR1 PRHDT, CDR2 FYEKMQ (reference sequence). CDR3 DNA sequence: TGTGCCAGCAGCCTCGAGAACACCGGGGAGCTGTTTTTT. It codes for CASSLENTGELFF.

The V call is TRBV2, the J call TRBJ1-2; 12 bases align to TRBD1. The CDR3 has 14 residues. Losses at the gene ends were 7 bases for V and 3 bases for J; bases not matched to a gene: 3. Germline V CDR1 and CDR2: SNHLY, FYNNEI. The CDR3 sequence is CASMGQGAYYGYTF. In DNA, the CDR3 is TGTGCCAGCATGGGACAGGGGGCCTACTATGGCTACACCTTC.

The genes are TRBV5-1 and TRBJ1-3, with 10 bases aligning to TRBD1. Per the germline V gene, CDR1 is SGHRS and CDR2 is YFSETQ. The CDR3 sequence is 18 residues long. V lost 1 base to trimming and J lost 4 bases; unmatched junction nucleotides: 11. CDR3 nucleotide sequence: TGCGCCAGCAGCTTGTTCCCCGGGACAGGGGAGGCCGGAAACACCATATATTTT. It translates to CASSLFPGTGEAGNTIYF.

The V and J genes are TRBV29-1 and TRBJ2-7, with D unclear. This CDR3 contains 13 residues. V lost 3 bases and J 4 bases, leaving 13 bases between the germline ends. Germline V gene sequence: CDR1 SQVTM, CDR2 ANQGSEA. In DNA form, the CDR3 reads TGCAGCGTTGAGTTGGGCCGGCCGTACGAGCAGTACTTC. It specifies CSVELGRPYEQYF.

The chain combines TRBV7-8 with TRBJ2-2; D possibly matches TRBD1 or TRBD2 (6 bases each). This CDR3 region has 15 residues. Trimming pared 1 base from V and 9 bases from J, leaving 15 bases between. CDR1 and CDR2 from the germline V gene are SGHVS and FQNEAQ. The CDR3 protein is CASSLDSGGTRELFF. DNA for the CDR3: TGTGCCAGCAGCTTAGATTCCGGGGGCACTAGGGAGCTGTTTTTT.

This chain joins TRBV25-1 and TRBJ1-4, with 9 bases lining up with TRBD1. The CDR3 runs 14 residues. Losses at the gene ends were 5 bases for V and 5 bases for J; bases not matched to a gene: 3. Germline loops: CDR1 MGHDK, CDR2 SYGVNS. The CDR3 nucleotides are TGTGCCAGCAGTTTCGGACAGGGGAATGAAAAACTGTTTTTT. Translation gives CASSFGQGNEKLFF.

The DNA for the CDR3 is TGTGCCAGCAGTGAAGATCCTTTTACCACAGATACGCAGTATTTT. It codes for CASSEDPFTTDTQYF. The chain carries TRBV6-1 and TRBJ2-3; D not certain. The CDR3 covers 15 residues. From germline, CDR1 is MNHNS and CDR2 SASEGT. V lost 1 base to trimming and J lost 2 bases, with 10 bases between them.

The rearrangement uses TRBV7-9 and TRBJ2-7; 9 nucleotides align to TRBD2. CDR1 is SEHNR and CDR2 is FQNEAQ in the germline V gene (reference sequence). Losses at the gene ends were 4 bases for V and 4 bases for J; bases not matched to a gene: 5. The CDR3 has 14 residues. CDR3 loop: CASSSSSGAYEQYF. The CDR3 nucleotides are TGTGCCAGCAGCTCCTCTAGCGGGGCTTACGAGCAGTACTTC.